This T cell receptor (beta chain) was captured in a study of Ad26.COV2.S vaccination and SARS-CoV-2 variants. The overall study: Ad26.COV2.S, an intramuscular injection, was given once or twice 56 days apart. Points from the study as a whole: Breadth of non-spike TCRs did not differ between vaccinees and placebo recipients. After vaccination, substantial breadth of spike-specific CD8+ and CD4+ responses was reported.

Sequencing was performed with immunoSEQ multiplex PCR; in TCRdb, only in-frame clones are kept and a portion is missing. This sample has over 400,000 clones, with about 90% found just once. This clone was recorded only once. Its antigen remains unknown. Specified treatment: around 19 received Ad26.COV2.S at low or high dose, single or two shots; about 5 received placebo; per-sample allocation not given. Sample collection was performed on day 63 after the first vaccine or placebo injection. The donor was a Boston adult aged 18-55 years. J lost 8 bases, V lost 0 bases, and 6 bases had no gene match. Per germline, CDR1 LGHNA and CDR2 YSLEER. The CDR3 runs 15 residues.

The genes are TRBV4-3 and TRBJ1-2, with 10 bases matching TRBD1. The origin of this receptor is a person aged 18-65 years who received the Ad26.COV2.S COVID-19 vaccine or a placebo. This sample comprised peripheral blood, obtained in a trial of Ad26.COV2.S vaccine versus placebo. Here the CDR3 reads CASSQDRTGGVGYTF. The DNA for the CDR3 is TGCGCCAGCAGCCAAGATAGGACAGGGGGTGTGGGCTACACCTTC.